The TCR beta chain described here comes from a study of blood T cell repertoires in COVID-19 (dated by TCRdb to 2020 to 2021). Background for the entire study: Samples from collaborators originated in the United States, Italy and Spain and spanned both the acute and convalescent phases of COVID-19. Subjects who had been exposed to COVID-19, were actively infected with it, or had recovered from it provided the deeply sampled blood TCRbeta repertoires that made up the dataset. The repertoires were made available in a free public database intended to serve as a resource for research on the immune response to SARS-CoV-2. The prospective study material was composed of cDNA or gDNA derived from T cells, B-cell-depleted T cells, or PBMCs. The sample metadata nearly always contained a de-identified subject ID, COVID-19 status, age in years and sex. Samples came from the ongoing ImmuneRACE study (first 160 participants) plus 1,254 subjects from 6 global collaborators. HLA class I and class II types, where available, came from metadata supplied by the sample provider rather than from assay-based typing. Points the paper makes about the study in general: How much clinical and demographic metadata was included differed by source and by participant, and the metadata was provided uncurated.

V sheds 0 bases and J sheds 0 bases, leaving 9 bases between their ends. Including cysteine and phenylalanine, the CDR3 has 15 amino acids. The sequence is cut down to CDR3 DNA, 45 bases in frame from base 1. CDR1 and CDR2 were assigned from the germline V gene as MNHEY and SVGAGI. The immunoSEQ Assay, a bias-controlled multiplex PCR, was used to amplify TCRbeta CDR3 regions from genomic DNA. Per the authors' processing: The number of nucleated cells in each sample was estimated by amplification of reference gene primers within the assay. Sequence reads were collapsed and filtered to measure the absolute abundance of every unique TCRbeta CDR3 rearrangement. For each sample, productive Simpson clonality was calculated by taking the square root of Simpson's diversity index across productive rearrangements. TCRdb carries this immuneACCESS record with in-frame sequences only. Its versions omit some clonotypes, under half of them owing to an unresolved V gene in the studies checked, with the rest unexplained. That table furnishes V, J and clone size, whereas the DNA furnished D and trimming. Here the sample has just under 35,000 clones; about 89% occur a single time. Jointly, the top ten make up approximately 47% of the sample.

The collaborating institutions used their own protocols to collect whole blood in K2EDTA tubes. For TCRbeta analysis, collaborators shipped samples in one of three forms: frozen whole blood, isolated PBMCs, or DNA extracted from either of those sample types. Regarding this clone: This receptor's antigen is unknown. No base qualities exist here, and no much larger clone lies one base off it. The same CDR3 can be traced to other DNA sequences in this sample.

Sequences were obtained from peripheral blood. This chain joins TRBV6-5 to TRBJ2-7; confidence is insufficient to name the D gene. The sequence was obtained from a human donor in a cohort sampled during active COVID-19. The CDR3 sequence is CASSYSSVSSYEQYF. The DNA is TGTGCCAGCAGTTACTCCTCCGTTAGCTCCTACGAGCAGTACTTC.